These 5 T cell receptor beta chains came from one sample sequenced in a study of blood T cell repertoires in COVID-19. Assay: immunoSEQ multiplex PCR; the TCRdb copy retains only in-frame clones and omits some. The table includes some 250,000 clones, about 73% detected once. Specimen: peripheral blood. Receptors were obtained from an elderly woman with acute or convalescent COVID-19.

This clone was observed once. The CDR3 bases are TGTGCCAGCAGCGAAGTAAGGGGAACTGAAGCTTTCTTT. This encodes CASSEVRGTEAFF. The V gene is TRBV4-2, the J gene TRBJ1-1; possible D gene TRBD1, 5 bases. The CDR3 is made up of 13 amino acids. V was trimmed by 5 bases and J by 5 bases, leaving 12 bases between them. CDR1 is LGHNA, CDR2 YNFKEQ, per germline.

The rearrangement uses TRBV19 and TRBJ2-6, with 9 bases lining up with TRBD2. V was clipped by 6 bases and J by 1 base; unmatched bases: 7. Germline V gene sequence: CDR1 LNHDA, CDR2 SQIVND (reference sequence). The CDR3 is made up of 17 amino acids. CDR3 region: CASSLSGRTSGANVLTF. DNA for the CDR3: TGTGCCAGTAGCCTAAGCGGGAGGACTTCTGGGGCCAACGTCCTGACTTTC.

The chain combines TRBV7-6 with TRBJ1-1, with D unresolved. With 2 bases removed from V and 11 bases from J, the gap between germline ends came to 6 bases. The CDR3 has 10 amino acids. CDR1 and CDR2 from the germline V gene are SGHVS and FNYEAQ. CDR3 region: CASSLMRAFF. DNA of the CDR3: TGTGCCAGCAGCTTAATGAGGGCTTTCTTT.

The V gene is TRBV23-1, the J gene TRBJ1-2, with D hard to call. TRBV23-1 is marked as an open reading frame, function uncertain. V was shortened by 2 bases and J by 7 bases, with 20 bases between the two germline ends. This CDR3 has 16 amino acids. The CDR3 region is CASSQDSLMLVAGYTF. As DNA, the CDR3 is TGCGCCAGCAGTCAAGACTCACTGATGTTGGTGGCTGGCTACACCTTC.

This chain's CDR3 is CASKRGDGITYEQYF. The CDR3 DNA sequence: TGTGCCAGCAAACGGGGGGACGGTATTACCTACGAGCAGTACTTC. This chain connects TRBV5-8 to TRBJ2-7; TRBD2 matches 7 bases. V lost 6 bases and J lost 2; bases outside the gene matches: 11. This CDR3 is built from 15 residues. CDR1 is SGHTS and CDR2 is YDEGEE in the germline V gene.